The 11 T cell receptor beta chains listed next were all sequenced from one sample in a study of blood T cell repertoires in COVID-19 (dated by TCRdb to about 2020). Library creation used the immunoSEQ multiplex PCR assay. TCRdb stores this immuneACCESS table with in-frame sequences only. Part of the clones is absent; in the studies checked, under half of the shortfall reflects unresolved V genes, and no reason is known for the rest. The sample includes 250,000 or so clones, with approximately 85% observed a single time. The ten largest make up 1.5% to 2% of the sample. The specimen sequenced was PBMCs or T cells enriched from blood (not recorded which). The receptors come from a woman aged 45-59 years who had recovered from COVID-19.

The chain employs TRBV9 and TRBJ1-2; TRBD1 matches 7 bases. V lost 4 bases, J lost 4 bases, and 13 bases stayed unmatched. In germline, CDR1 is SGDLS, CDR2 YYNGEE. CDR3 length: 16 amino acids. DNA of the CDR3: TGTGCCAGCAGCCCTAACCCTAAGGGGGCTCCCTATGGCTACACCTTC. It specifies CASSPNPKGAPYGYTF.

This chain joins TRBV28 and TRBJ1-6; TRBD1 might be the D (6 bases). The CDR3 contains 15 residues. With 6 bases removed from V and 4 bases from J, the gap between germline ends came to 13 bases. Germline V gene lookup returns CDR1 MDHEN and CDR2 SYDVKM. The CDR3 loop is CASSPWDNYNSPLHF. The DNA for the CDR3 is TGTGCCAGCAGCCCCTGGGACAATTATAATTCACCCCTCCACTTT.

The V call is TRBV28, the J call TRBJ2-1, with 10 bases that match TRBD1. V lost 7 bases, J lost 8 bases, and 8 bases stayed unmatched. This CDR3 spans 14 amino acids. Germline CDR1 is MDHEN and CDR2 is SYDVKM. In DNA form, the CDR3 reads TGTGCCAGCATCGTAGGGGGACAGGGGCATGAGCAGTTCTTC. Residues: CASIVGGQGHEQFF.

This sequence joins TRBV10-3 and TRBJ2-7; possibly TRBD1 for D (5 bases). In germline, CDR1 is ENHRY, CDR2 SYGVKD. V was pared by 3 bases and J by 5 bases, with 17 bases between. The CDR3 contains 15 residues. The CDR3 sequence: CAISDPSKDSNEQYF. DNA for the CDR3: TGTGCCATCAGTGACCCCTCGAAAGACAGTAACGAGCAGTACTTC.

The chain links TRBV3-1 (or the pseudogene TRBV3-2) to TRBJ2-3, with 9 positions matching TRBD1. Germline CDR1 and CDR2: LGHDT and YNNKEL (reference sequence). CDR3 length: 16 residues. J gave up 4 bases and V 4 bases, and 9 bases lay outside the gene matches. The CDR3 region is CASSRGQGSFADTQYF. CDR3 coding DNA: TGTGCCAGCAGCCGGGGACAGGGTTCGTTCGCAGATACGCAGTATTTT.

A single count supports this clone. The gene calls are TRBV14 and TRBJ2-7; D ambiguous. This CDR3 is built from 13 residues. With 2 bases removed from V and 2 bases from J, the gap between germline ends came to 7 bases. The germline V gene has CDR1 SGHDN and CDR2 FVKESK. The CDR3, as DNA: TGTGCCAGCAGCCAAATCCCAGCCTACGAGCAGTACTTC. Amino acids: CASSQIPAYEQYF.

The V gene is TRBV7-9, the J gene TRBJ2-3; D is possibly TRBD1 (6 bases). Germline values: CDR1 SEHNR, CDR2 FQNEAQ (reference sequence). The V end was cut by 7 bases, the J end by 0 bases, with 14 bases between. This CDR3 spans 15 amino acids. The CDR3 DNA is TGTGCCAGCACCCTGGACAGTGCTAGCACAGATACGCAGTATTTT. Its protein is CASTLDSASTDTQYF.

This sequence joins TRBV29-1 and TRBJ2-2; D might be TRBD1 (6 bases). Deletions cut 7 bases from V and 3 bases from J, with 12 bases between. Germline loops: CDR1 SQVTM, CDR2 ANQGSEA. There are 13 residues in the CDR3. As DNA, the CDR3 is TGCAGCGGGGGGCAGAAATACACCGGGGAGCTGTTTTTT. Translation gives CSGGQKYTGELFF.

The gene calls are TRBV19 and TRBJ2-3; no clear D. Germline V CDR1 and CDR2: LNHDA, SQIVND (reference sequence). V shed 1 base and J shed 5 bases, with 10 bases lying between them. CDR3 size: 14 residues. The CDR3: CASSIGFRGDTQYF. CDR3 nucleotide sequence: TGTGCCAGTAGTATAGGGTTTCGAGGAGATACGCAGTATTTT.

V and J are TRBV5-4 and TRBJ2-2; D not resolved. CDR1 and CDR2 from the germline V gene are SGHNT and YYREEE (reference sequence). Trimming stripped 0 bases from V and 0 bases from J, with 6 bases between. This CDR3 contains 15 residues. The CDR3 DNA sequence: TGTGCCAGCAGCTTGGCCACTACGAACACCGGGGAGCTGTTTTTT. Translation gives CASSLATTNTGELFF. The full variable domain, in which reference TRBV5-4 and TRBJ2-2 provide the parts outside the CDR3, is ETGVTQSPTHLIKTRGQQVTLRCSSQSGHNTVSWYQQALGQGPQFIFQYYREEENGRGNFPPRFSGLQFPNYSSELNVNALELDDSALYLCASSLATTNTGELFFGEGSRLTVL.

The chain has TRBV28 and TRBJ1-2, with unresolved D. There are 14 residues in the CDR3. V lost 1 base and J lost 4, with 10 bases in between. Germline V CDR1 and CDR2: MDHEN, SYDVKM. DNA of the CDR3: TGTGCCAGCAGTTTATCGGGGATTGGCTATGGCTACACCTTC. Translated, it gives CASSLSGIGYGYTF.